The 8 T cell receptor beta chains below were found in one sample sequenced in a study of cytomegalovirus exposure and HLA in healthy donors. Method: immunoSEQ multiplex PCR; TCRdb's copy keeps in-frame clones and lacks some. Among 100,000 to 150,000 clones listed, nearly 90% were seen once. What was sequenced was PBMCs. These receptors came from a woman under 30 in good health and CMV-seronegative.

CDR3 nucleotide sequence: TGTGCCAGCAACGTGTGGGGACAGCCTAACTATGGCTACACCTTC. It translates to CASNVWGQPNYGYTF. The chain uses TRBV28 and TRBJ1-2; the match to TRBD1 covers 7 bases. The CDR3 is 15 residues long. The junction had 8 bases not matched to a gene; V was cut back by 7 bases and J by 0 bases. Germline CDR1 and CDR2: MDHEN and SYDVKM.

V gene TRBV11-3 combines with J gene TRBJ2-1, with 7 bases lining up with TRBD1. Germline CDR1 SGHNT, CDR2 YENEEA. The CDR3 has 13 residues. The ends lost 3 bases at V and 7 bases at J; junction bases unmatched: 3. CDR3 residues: CASSLTGRNEQFF. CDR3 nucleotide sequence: TGTGCCAGCAGCTTGACAGGGCGGAATGAGCAGTTCTTC.

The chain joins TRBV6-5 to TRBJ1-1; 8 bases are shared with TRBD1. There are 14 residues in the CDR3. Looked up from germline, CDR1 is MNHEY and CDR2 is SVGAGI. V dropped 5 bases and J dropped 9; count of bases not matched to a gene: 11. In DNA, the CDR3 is TGTGCCAGCAGTCCCCAACAGGGGGGGAGGAAAGCTTTCTTT. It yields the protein CASSPQQGGRKAFF.

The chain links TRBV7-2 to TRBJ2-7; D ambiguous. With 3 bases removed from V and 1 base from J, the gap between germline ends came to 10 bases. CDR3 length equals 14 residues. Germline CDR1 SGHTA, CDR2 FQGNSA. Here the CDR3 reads CASSFPPQSYEQYF. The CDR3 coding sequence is TGTGCCAGCAGCTTCCCGCCACAGTCCTACGAGCAGTACTTC. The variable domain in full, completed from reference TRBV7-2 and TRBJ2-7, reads GAGVSQSPSNKVTEKGKDVELRCDPISGHTALYWYRQSLGQGLEFLIYFQGNSAPDKSGLPSDRFSAERTGGSVSTLTIQRTQQEDSAVYLCASSFPPQSYEQYFGPGTRLTVT.

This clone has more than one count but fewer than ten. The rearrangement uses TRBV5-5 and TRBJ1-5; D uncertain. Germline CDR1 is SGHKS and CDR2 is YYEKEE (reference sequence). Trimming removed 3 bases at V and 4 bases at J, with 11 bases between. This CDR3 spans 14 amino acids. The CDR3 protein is CASSSREKNQPQHF. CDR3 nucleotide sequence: TGTGCCAGCAGCTCGAGGGAGAAGAATCAGCCCCAGCATTTT.

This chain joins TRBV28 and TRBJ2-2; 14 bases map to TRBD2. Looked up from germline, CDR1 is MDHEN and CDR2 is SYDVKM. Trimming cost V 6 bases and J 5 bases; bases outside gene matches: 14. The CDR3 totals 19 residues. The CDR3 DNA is TGTGCCAGCAGCCCCCACCCCGGGACTAGCGGGAGAAGTACCGGGGAGCTGTTTTTT. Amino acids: CASSPHPGTSGRSTGELFF.

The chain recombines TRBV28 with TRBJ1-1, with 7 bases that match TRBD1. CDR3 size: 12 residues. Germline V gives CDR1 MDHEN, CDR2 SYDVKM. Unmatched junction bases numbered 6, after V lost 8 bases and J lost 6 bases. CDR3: CASLLQGSEAFF. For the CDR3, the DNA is TGTGCCAGCCTGTTACAGGGGTCTGAAGCTTTCTTT.

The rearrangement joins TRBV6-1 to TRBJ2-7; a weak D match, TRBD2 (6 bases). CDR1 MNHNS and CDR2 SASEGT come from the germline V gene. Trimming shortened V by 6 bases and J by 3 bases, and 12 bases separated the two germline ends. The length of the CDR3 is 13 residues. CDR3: CASRGRGGYEQYV. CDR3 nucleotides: TGTGCCAGCAGGGGGCGGGGCGGCTACGAGCAGTACGTC.